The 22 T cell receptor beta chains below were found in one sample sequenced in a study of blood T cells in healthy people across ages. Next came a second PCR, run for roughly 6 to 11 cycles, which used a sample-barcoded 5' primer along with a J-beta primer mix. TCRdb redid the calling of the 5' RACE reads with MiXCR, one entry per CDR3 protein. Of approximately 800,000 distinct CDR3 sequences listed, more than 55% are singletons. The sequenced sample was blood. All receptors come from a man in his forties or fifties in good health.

DNA for the CDR3: TGTGCCAGCAGTTTATCGACTAGCGGATTATACAATGAGCAGTTCTTC. Translated, it gives CASSLSTSGLYNEQFF. The rearrangement uses TRBV27 and TRBJ2-1; TRBD2 agrees at 9 bases. With 0 bases clipped from V and 4 bases from J, the junction kept 4 bases outside the gene matches. The CDR3 contains 16 residues. From germline, CDR1 is MNHEY and CDR2 SMNVEV (reference sequence).

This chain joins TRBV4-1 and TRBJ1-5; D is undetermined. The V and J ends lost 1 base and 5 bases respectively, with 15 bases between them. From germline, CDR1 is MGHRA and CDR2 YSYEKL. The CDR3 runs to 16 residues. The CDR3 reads CASSQALVIPYQPQHF. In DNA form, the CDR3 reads TGCGCCAGCAGCCAAGCTCTCGTCATCCCGTATCAGCCCCAGCATTTT.

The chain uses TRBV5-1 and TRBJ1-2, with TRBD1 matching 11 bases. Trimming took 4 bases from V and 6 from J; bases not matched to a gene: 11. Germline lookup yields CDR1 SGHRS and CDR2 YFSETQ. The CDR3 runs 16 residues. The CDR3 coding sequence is TGCGCCAGCAGCACCCGGGACAGGGGGAACTCGGATGGCTACACCTTC. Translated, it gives CASSTRDRGNSDGYTF.

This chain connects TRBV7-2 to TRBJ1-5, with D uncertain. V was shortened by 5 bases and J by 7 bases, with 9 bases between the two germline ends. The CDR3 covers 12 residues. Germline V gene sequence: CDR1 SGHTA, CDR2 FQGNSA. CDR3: CASSALYQPQHF. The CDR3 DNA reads TGTGCCAGCAGCGCCCTTTACCAGCCCCAGCATTTT.

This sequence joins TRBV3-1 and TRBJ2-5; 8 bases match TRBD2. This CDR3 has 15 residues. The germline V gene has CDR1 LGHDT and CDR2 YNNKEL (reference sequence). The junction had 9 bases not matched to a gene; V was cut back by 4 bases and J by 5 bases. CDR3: CASSPGLAGFETQYF. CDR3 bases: TGTGCCAGCAGCCCTGGACTAGCCGGATTTGAGACCCAGTACTTC.

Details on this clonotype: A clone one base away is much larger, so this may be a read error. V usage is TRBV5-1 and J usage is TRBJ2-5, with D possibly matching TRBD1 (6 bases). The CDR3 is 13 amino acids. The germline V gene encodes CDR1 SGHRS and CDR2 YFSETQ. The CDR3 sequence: CASGLTGQETQYF. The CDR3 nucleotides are TGCGCCAGCGGCTTGACAGGACAAGAGACCCAGTACTTC. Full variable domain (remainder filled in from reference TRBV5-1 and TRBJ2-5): KAGVTQTPRYLIKTRGQQVTLSCSPISGHRSVSWYQQTPGQGLQFLFEYFSETQRNKGNFPGRFSGRQFSNSRSEMNVSTLELGDSALYLCASGLTGQETQYFGPGTRLLVL.

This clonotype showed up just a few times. The DNA of the CDR3 is TGTGCCAGCAGCTCAAGCCGGACCTCCTACGAGCAGTACTTC. This sequence encodes CASSSSRTSYEQYF. V and J are TRBV7-9 and TRBJ2-7; D not certain. Germline V lookup: CDR1 SEHNR, CDR2 FQNEAQ (reference sequence). The V gene lost 4 bases and the J gene lost 0 bases, with 10 bases spanning the gap. The CDR3 has 14 residues.

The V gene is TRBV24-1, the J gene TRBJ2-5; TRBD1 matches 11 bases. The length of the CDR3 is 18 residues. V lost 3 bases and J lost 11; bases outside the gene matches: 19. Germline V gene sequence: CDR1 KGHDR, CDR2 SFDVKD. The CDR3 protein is CATSDRGQGASLYSKQYF. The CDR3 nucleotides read TGTGCCACCAGTGATAGAGGACAGGGGGCGAGTCTTTACTCCAAGCAGTACTTC.

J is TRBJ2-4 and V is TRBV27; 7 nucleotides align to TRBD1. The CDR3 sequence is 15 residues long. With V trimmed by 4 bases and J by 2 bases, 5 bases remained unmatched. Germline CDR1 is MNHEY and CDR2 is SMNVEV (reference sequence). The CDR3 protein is CASSSLTGSKNIQYF. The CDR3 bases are TGTGCCAGCAGTTCTTTGACAGGGTCCAAAAACATTCAGTACTTC.

The CDR3 nucleotides read TGTGCCAGCAGCCGAGGACTAGCGGGGAACACCGGGGAGCTGTTTTTT. Translated, it gives CASSRGLAGNTGELFF. This rearrangement joins TRBV7-3 to TRBJ2-2; TRBD2 agrees at 11 bases. The V segment lost 5 bases and the J segment 1 base; nucleotides outside the gene matches: 3. In germline, CDR1 is SGHTA, CDR2 FQGTGA. The CDR3 covers 16 residues.

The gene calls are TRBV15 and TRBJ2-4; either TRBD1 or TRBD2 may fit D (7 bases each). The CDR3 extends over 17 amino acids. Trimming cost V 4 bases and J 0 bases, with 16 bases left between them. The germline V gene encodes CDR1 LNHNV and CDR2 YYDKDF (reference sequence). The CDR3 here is CATSIRGGGLAKNIQYF. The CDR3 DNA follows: TGTGCCACCAGCATCAGGGGGGGGGGATTAGCCAAAAACATTCAGTACTTC.

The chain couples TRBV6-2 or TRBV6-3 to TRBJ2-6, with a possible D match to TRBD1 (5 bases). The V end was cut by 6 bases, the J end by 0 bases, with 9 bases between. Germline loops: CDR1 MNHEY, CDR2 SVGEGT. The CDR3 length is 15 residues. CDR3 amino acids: CASSQQVSGANVLTF. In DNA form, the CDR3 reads TGTGCCAGCAGCCAACAGGTCTCTGGGGCCAACGTCCTGACTTTC.

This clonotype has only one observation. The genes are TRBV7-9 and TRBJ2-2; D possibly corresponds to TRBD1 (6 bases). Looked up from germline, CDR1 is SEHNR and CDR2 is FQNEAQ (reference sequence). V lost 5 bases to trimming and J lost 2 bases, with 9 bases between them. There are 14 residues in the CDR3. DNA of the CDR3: TGTGCCAGCAGCCAGGGGATCAACACCGGGGAGCTGTTTTTT. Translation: CASSQGINTGELFF.

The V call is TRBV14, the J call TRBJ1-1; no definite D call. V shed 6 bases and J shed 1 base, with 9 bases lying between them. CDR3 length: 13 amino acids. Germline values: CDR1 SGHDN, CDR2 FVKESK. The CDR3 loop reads CASSYAQNTEAFF. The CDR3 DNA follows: TGTGCCAGCAGTTACGCGCAGAACACTGAAGCTTTCTTT.

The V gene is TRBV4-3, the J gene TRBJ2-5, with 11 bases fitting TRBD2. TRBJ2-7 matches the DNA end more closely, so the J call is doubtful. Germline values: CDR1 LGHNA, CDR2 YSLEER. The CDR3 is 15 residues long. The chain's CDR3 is CASSPVASGRSEQYF. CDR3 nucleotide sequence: TGCGCCAGCAGCCCAGTTGCTAGCGGGAGGTCCGAGCAGTACTTC.

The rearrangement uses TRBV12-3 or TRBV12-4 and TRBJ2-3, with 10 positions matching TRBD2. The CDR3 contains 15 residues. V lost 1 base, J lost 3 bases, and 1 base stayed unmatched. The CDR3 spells CASSLEGLATDTQYF. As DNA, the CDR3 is TGTGCCAGCAGTTTAGAGGGACTAGCGACAGATACGCAGTATTTT.

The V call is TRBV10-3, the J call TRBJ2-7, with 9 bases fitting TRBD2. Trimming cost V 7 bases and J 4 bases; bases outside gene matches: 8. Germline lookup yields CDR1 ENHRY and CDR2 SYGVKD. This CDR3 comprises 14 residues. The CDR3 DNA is TGTGCCATCACCCCTAGCGGGATGGGTTACGAGCAGTACTTC. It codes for CAITPSGMGYEQYF.

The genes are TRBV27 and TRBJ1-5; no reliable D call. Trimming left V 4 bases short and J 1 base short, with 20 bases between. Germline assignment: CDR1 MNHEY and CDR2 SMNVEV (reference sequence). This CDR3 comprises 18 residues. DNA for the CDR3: TGTGCCAGCAGTTCCTCAGGCGGGGATCTATACAGCAATCAGCCCCAGCATTTT. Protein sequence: CASSSSGGDLYSNQPQHF.

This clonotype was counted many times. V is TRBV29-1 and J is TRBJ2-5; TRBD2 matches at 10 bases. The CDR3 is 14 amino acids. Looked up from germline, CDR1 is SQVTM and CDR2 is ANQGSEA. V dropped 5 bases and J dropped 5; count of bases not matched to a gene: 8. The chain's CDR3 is CSVSGASGSETQYF. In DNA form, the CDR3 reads TGCAGCGTTAGCGGGGCTAGCGGGAGTGAGACCCAGTACTTC.

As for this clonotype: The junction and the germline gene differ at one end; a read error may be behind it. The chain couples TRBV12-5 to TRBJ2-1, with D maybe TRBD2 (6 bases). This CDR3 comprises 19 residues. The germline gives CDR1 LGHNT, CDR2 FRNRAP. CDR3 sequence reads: CASGLVPGDSSSSYNGQFF. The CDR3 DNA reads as TGTGCTAGTGGTTTGGTGCCTGGGGACTCTTCAAGCTCCTACAATGGGCAGTTCTTC.

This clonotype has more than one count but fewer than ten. Here the CDR3 DNA reads TGTGCCAGCAGCGTAGTTGGCAACTCGGGGGGCTACACCTTC. Translation: CASSVVGNSGGYTF. V is TRBV9 and J is TRBJ1-2; D unclear. V lost 0 bases and J lost 8, with 14 bases in between. The germline V gene encodes CDR1 SGDLS and CDR2 YYNGEE. The CDR3 loop spans 14 amino acids.

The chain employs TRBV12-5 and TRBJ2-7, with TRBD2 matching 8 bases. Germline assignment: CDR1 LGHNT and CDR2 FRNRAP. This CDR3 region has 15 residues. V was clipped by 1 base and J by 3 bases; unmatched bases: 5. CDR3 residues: CASGLGTSGVYEQYF. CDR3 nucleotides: TGTGCTAGTGGTTTGGGCACTAGCGGAGTCTACGAGCAGTACTTC.